Listed below are T cell receptor beta chains from one sample, sequenced in a study of blood T cell repertoires in COVID-19. Libraries were prepared by immunoSEQ multiplex PCR; TCRdb keeps only in-frame clonotypes and omits some of them. The data hold 160,000 or so clones, with less than 90% observed a single time. Sequenced: peripheral blood. These TCRs come from a woman between 65 and 79 years old with acute or convalescent COVID-19. The CDR3 runs from the conserved cysteine through the conserved F or W. The D gene is left open where the match is weak. Size is omitted from some rows. Given values are once, few, many or a class for expanded clones.

j_call clone_size d_call v_call cdr3_aa cdr3_nt
TRBJ1-2 - - TRBV10-2 CASSETHGGYGYTF TGCGCCAGCAGTGAGACCCACGGCGGTTATGGCTACACCTTC
TRBJ1-1 - - TRBV6-5 CASSPRQLNTEAFF TGTGCCAGCAGTCCTCGACAGTTGAACACTGAAGCTTTCTTT
TRBJ1-1 once - TRBV19 CASSIARVNTEAFF TGTGCCAGTAGTATAGCGAGGGTGAACACTGAAGCTTTCTTT
TRBJ1-1 - TRBD1 TRBV7-8 CASSLKFWQGAFEAFF TGTGCCAGCAGCTTAAAGTTTTGGCAGGGGGCTTTCGAAGCTTTCTTT
TRBJ1-2 - TRBD1 TRBV6-6 CASSKQGNYGYTF TGTGCCAGCAGCAAACAGGGGAACTATGGCTACACCTTC
TRBJ1-1 few - TRBV10-3 CAISEGGNTEAFF TGTGCCATCAGTGAAGGCGGGAACACTGAAGCTTTCTTT
TRBJ1-5 - - TRBV5-1 CASSLEGGDQPQHF TGCGCCAGCAGCTTGGAGGGGGGGGATCAGCCCCAGCATTTT
TRBJ2-3 - - TRBV3-1/TRBV3-2 CASSHRGDGTDTQYF TGTGCCAGCAGCCACAGGGGTGATGGCACAGATACGCAGTATTTT
TRBJ2-1 - TRBD2 TRBV13 CASSLGAGGPYNEQFF TGTGCCAGCAGCTTAGGCGCGGGGGGGCCCTACAATGAGCAGTTCTTC
TRBJ1-2 - - TRBV29-1 CSVEDLGFSGGYTF TGCAGCGTTGAAGATTTAGGCTTCTCGGGTGGCTACACCTTC
TRBJ2-5 - TRBD2 TRBV27 CASSSHASGGGETQYF TGTGCCAGCAGTTCCCACGCTAGCGGGGGGGGAGAGACCCAGTACTTC
TRBJ1-4 - - TRBV23-1 CASSQSTAGWKLFF TGCGCCAGCAGTCAATCAACCGCAGGGTGGAAACTGTTTTTT
TRBJ1-5 once - TRBV5-1 CASSLSPDQPQHF TGCGCCAGCAGCTTGTCTCCAGATCAGCCCCAGCATTTT
TRBJ1-3 - - TRBV19 CASSIRVSGNTIYF TGTGCCAGTAGTATCCGGGTCTCTGGAAACACCATATATTTT
TRBJ2-3 - - TRBV5-1 CASSRRTGLTDTQYF TGCGCCAGCAGCCGGAGGACGGGTCTGACAGATACGCAGTATTTT
TRBJ1-3 - - TRBV7-9 CASSLVGTSNLIPGNTIYF TGTGCCAGCAGCTTAGTCGGGACATCAAATTTAATACCTGGAAACACCATATATTTT
TRBJ2-7 - - TRBV7-2 CASSPSPGVYEQYF TGTGCCAGCAGCCCCTCCCCGGGGGTCTACGAGCAGTACTTC
TRBJ1-2 - - TRBV7-2 CASSPDNGLYGYTF TGTGCCAGCAGCCCTGACAACGGCCTCTATGGCTACACCTTC
TRBJ2-3 - - TRBV28 CASLQGGGDTQYF TGTGCCAGCCTTCAGGGGGGCGGTGATACGCAGTATTTT
TRBJ1-1 - - TRBV7-9 CASSSPRTVNTEAFF TGTGCCAGCAGCTCCCCGAGGACAGTGAACACTGAAGCTTTCTTT
TRBJ2-1 - TRBD1 TRBV6-4 CASIRTGHYNEQFF TGTGCCAGCATAAGGACAGGTCACTACAATGAGCAGTTCTTC
TRBJ1-5 - - TRBV29-1 CSVRKNSNQPQHF TGCAGCGTTCGTAAAAATAGCAATCAGCCCCAGCATTTT
TRBJ1-5 - TRBD1 TRBV19 CASTGQGKPQHF TGTGCCAGCACGGGACAGGGGAAGCCCCAGCATTTT
TRBJ2-2 few - TRBV11-3 CASSLAFEGNTGELFF TGTGCCAGCAGCTTAGCCTTTGAGGGGAACACCGGGGAGCTGTTTTTT
TRBJ1-2 - - TRBV2 CASSPAINYGYTF TGTGCCAGCAGTCCCGCGATCAACTATGGCTACACCTTC
TRBJ2-2 many - TRBV11-2 CASSLTNTGELFF TGTGCCAGCAGCTTGACAAACACCGGGGAGCTGTTTTTT
TRBJ1-4 - - TRBV6-1 CASSEGAIGEKLFF TGTGCCAGCAGTGAGGGGGCAATCGGGGAAAAACTGTTTTTT
TRBJ2-3 once TRBD1 TRBV28 CATGQVSTDTQYF TGTGCCACTGGACAGGTTAGCACAGATACGCAGTATTTT
TRBJ1-2 - TRBD1 TRBV24-1 CATSDEGQGLSYTF TGTGCCACCAGTGATGAGGGACAGGGGTTGTCCTACACCTTC
TRBJ1-4 - TRBD1 TRBV19 CASSILGQGDEKLFF TGTGCCAGTAGTATTTTGGGACAGGGTGATGAAAAACTGTTTTTT
TRBJ1-2 - - TRBV12-3/TRBV12-4 CASSFRVNYGYTF TGTGCCAGCAGTTTCAGGGTTAACTATGGCTACACCTTC
TRBJ1-6 - - TRBV6-2/TRBV6-3 CASSNTLDSSDSPLHF TGTGCCAGCAGTAACACATTGGACAGCTCTGATTCACCCCTCCACTTT
TRBJ1-4 once - TRBV9 CASRRGPTNEKLFF TGTGCCAGCCGGCGGGGGCCTACTAATGAAAAACTGTTTTTT
TRBJ2-1 - TRBD2 TRBV7-2 CASSFPTSGGWGEQFF TGTGCCAGCAGCTTCCCGACTAGCGGGGGGTGGGGTGAGCAGTTCTTC
TRBJ2-5 - - TRBV29-1 CSVVTLQETQYF TGCAGCGTTGTGACTTTACAAGAGACCCAGTACTTC
TRBJ1-1 - TRBD1 TRBV30 CAWSPYYRGGMNTEAFF TGTGCCTGGAGTCCGTACTACAGGGGGGGAATGAACACTGAAGCTTTCTTT
TRBJ1-2 - - TRBV5-1 CASSPPANYGYTF TGCGCCAGCAGCCCACCAGCTAACTATGGCTACACCTTC
TRBJ2-1 - TRBD2 TRBV10-3 CAIRAASGRNEQFF TGTGCCATCCGGGCGGCTAGCGGGAGGAATGAGCAGTTCTTC
TRBJ1-2 once TRBD1 TRBV5-1 CASRLGTGNGYTF TGCGCCAGCCGTCTCGGGACAGGGAATGGCTACACCTTC
TRBJ2-4 once TRBD1 TRBV4-3 CASSPVGQGPNIQYF TGCGCCAGCAGCCCAGTGGGACAGGGTCCAAACATTCAGTACTTC
TRBJ1-1 - - TRBV10-1 CASKKTVNTEAFF TGCGCCAGCAAGAAGACAGTGAACACTGAAGCTTTCTTT
TRBJ1-5 - TRBD1 TRBV6-1 CASSVVLGTGTNQPQHF TGTGCCAGCAGTGTAGTATTGGGGACAGGGACCAATCAGCCCCAGCATTTT
TRBJ1-6 few - TRBV7-9 CASSHGSTGLYNSPLHF TGTGCCAGCAGCCACGGTTCCACCGGGTTATATAATTCACCCCTCCACTTT
TRBJ2-1 - - TRBV30 CAWSRGNEQFF TGTGCCTGGAGTAGAGGTAATGAGCAGTTCTTC
TRBJ2-3 few - TRBV7-8 CASSLLVAGATDTQYF TGTGCCAGCAGCTTGCTTGTGGCGGGGGCGACAGATACGCAGTATTTT
TRBJ1-2 - - TRBV27 CASSSPTLGGGYTF TGTGCCAGCAGTTCCCCTACGTTGGGGGGTGGCTACACCTTC
TRBJ1-4 - - TRBV6-5 CASSYPLSDEGEKLFF TGTGCCAGCAGTTACCCTTTGAGCGATGAGGGTGAAAAACTGTTTTTT
TRBJ1-3 - - TRBV19 CASRFEFRSGNTIYF TGTGCCAGTAGATTCGAGTTCCGCTCTGGAAACACCATATATTTT
TRBJ2-1 - TRBD2 TRBV3-1/TRBV3-2 CASSLWTSSNEQFF TGTGCCAGCAGCCTTTGGACTAGCAGCAATGAGCAGTTCTTC
TRBJ2-3 once - TRBV9 CASSPREGGGDTQYF TGTGCCAGCAGCCCCAGGGAAGGGGGGGGAGATACGCAGTATTTT